One sample yielded the 28 T cell receptor beta chains listed below, sequenced in a study of cytomegalovirus exposure and HLA in healthy donors (dated by TCRdb to about 2017). The protocol used for the library was the immunoSEQ multiplex PCR assay. For the multiplex PCR, a mixture combining 60 forward primers for TCR Vbeta segments and 13 reverse primers for TCR Jbeta segments was used. TCRdb obtained this table from immuneACCESS and retained in-frame rearrangements with V and J assigned. These tables miss some clones; where compared with another copy, unresolved V genes account for less than half of the shortfall, and the remainder is unexplained. The sample data list 150,000 or so clones, and 77% of these were observed just once. Of the sample, 3% to 4.5% is held by the ten largest clones. The sequenced sample consisted of PBMCs. Source of these receptors: a male donor in good health and CMV-seronegative.

The chain recombines TRBV4-2 with TRBJ2-1; TRBD2 matches 7 bases. Trimming cost V 4 bases and J 3 bases; bases outside gene matches: 9. The CDR3 runs to 16 residues. The germline CDR1 and CDR2 sequences are LGHNA and YNFKEQ. Written as DNA, the CDR3 is TGTGCCAGCAGCCCTCAAGCGGGGTTTAACTACAATGAGCAGTTCTTC. Translating it yields CASSPQAGFNYNEQFF.

With respect to this clone: The junction departs from germline at one end; a sequencing error may be responsible. V and J are TRBV5-1 and TRBJ1-5; D gene uncertain. The length of the CDR3 is 13 residues. Germline assignment: CDR1 SGHRS and CDR2 YFSETQ. The CDR3 loop reads CASSLDGNRPQHF. The CDR3 DNA follows: TGCGCCAGCAGCTTGGACGGGAATCGGCCCCAGCATTTT.

In DNA, the CDR3 is TGTGCCAGCAGTTCTAAGATCCATAGGAGGGGACTAGCGGTGAACACCGGGGAGCTGTTTTTT. Its translation: CASSSKIHRRGLAVNTGELFF. The chain combines TRBV28 with TRBJ2-2, with 11 positions matching TRBD2. The CDR3 loop spans 21 amino acids. The germline CDR1 and CDR2 sequences are MDHEN and SYDVKM. V lost 4 bases to trimming and J lost 1 base; unmatched junction nucleotides: 17.

The chain employs TRBV7-8 and TRBJ2-6, with unresolved D. Germline lookup yields CDR1 SGHVS and CDR2 FQNEAQ. The CDR3 extends over 14 amino acids. Trimming left V 5 bases short and J 1 base short, with 6 bases between. For the CDR3, the DNA is TGTGCCAGCAGCGTTCCGTCTGGGGCCAACGTCCTGACTTTC. Amino acids: CASSVPSGANVLTF.

The J gene is TRBJ2-5, the V gene TRBV7-9; 10 bases are a match to TRBD2. J lost 2 bases, V lost 8 bases, and 11 bases had no gene match. This CDR3 comprises 16 residues. Germline V CDR1 and CDR2: SEHNR, FQNEAQ (reference sequence). CDR3 coding DNA: TGTGCCAGCGCTTCCTCCCGGACTAGCGGTCAAGAGACCCAGTACTTC. Translating it yields CASASSRTSGQETQYF.

The V call is TRBV7-9, the J call TRBJ1-6; D not certain. The CDR3 totals 16 residues. Between the trimmed V and J ends, which lost 1 base and 2 bases, there was a span of 9 bases. Germline V gene lookup returns CDR1 SEHNR and CDR2 FQNEAQ (reference sequence). In DNA form, the CDR3 reads TGTGCCAGCAGCTTAGGAGCAGGTCCCTATAATTCACCCCTCCACTTT. Translated: CASSLGAGPYNSPLHF.

The chain links TRBV7-9 to TRBJ1-3; 7 nucleotides agree with TRBD1. Germline loops: CDR1 SEHNR, CDR2 FQNEAQ (reference sequence). With 5 bases clipped from V and 0 bases from J, the junction kept 10 bases outside the gene matches. This CDR3 region has 17 residues. CDR3 residues: CASSVTGQRLSGNTIYF. CDR3 coding DNA: TGTGCCAGCAGCGTTACGGGACAGAGACTCTCTGGAAACACCATATATTTT.

The chain couples TRBV5-1 to TRBJ2-7, with TRBD2 identical over 10 bases. There are 16 residues in the CDR3. V dropped 4 bases and J dropped 6; count of bases not matched to a gene: 13. The germline V gene has CDR1 SGHRS and CDR2 YFSETQ. CDR3 protein: CASSPESGRAFSEQYF. Written as DNA, the CDR3 is TGCGCCAGCAGCCCTGAAAGCGGGAGGGCCTTTTCCGAGCAGTACTTC.

As regards this clone: An end of the junction differs from the germline gene, which may be a read error. The V call is TRBV7-7, the J call TRBJ2-2; TRBD2 is a possible D gene (5 bases). Germline CDR1 SSHAT, CDR2 FNYEAQ (reference sequence). The CDR3 extends over 15 amino acids. The CDR3 loop is CASSLAGSGSGELFF. The CDR3 DNA follows: TGTGCTAGCAGCTTAGCCGGCTCGGGGTCCGGGGAGCTGTTTTTT.

On this clone: At one boundary the junction diverges from the germline segment, which might be a read error. The chain recombines TRBV5-1 with TRBJ1-1; maybe TRBD1 (6 bases). The V gene's germline CDR1 is SGHRS and CDR2 YFSETQ. The CDR3 spans 15 residues. CDR3 residues: CASRLVVQGNTEAFF. CDR3 sequence (DNA): TGCGCCAGCAGATTGGTGGTACAGGGGAACACTGAAGCTTTCTTT.

V usage is TRBV7-2 and J usage is TRBJ1-5; the D gene is possibly TRBD1 (6 bases). Looked up from germline, CDR1 is SGHTA and CDR2 is FQGNSA. Trimming pared 4 bases from V and 3 bases from J, leaving 13 bases between. CDR3 length: 15 residues. The CDR3 nucleotides are TGTGCCAGCAGCTCAATCGACAGGCCCAATCAGCCCCAGCATTTT. Its translation is CASSSIDRPNQPQHF.

This chain joins TRBV5-4 and TRBJ1-5, with D possibly being TRBD1 (5 bases). The CDR3 has 15 residues. Germline-derived CDR1 and CDR2 are SGHNT and YYREEE (reference sequence). V was trimmed by 0 bases and J by 4 bases, leaving 11 bases between them. The CDR3: CASSLGGEGNQPQHF. The CDR3, as DNA: TGTGCCAGCAGCTTGGGGGGGGAAGGGAATCAGCCCCAGCATTTT.

This chain joins TRBV7-3 and TRBJ2-4; TRBD2 aligns across 9 bases. This CDR3 is 13 amino acids long. The V gene end was trimmed by 5 bases and the J gene end by 8 bases; junction bases not matched to a gene: 4. Germline loops: CDR1 SGHTA, CDR2 FQGTGA. The CDR3 spells CASSPGLADIQYF. The DNA for the CDR3 is TGTGCCAGCAGCCCGGGACTAGCTGACATTCAGTACTTC.

To note about this clone: One junction end does not reproduce the germline sequence, and a read error may be involved. The V call is TRBV7-9, the J call TRBJ1-2, with 8 nucleotides matching TRBD1. This CDR3 is built from 17 residues. The germline gives CDR1 SEHNR, CDR2 FQNEAQ (reference sequence). The CDR3 DNA follows: TGTTCCAGCAGCCCACTTACCGGACAGGGCGCGGACTATGGCTACACCTTC. This sequence encodes CSSSPLTGQGADYGYTF.

V is TRBV7-6 and J is TRBJ1-1, with TRBD1 matching 7 bases. Germline V lookup: CDR1 SGHVS, CDR2 FNYEAQ. V dropped 5 bases and J dropped 11; count of bases not matched to a gene: 11. This CDR3 has 13 residues. In DNA, the CDR3 is TGTGCCAGCAGCGACCGACAGGGCCTTAAGGCTTTCTTT. Protein sequence: CASSDRQGLKAFF.

This chain links TRBV7-8 with TRBJ2-5, with TRBD1 matching over 8 bases. Trimming removed 5 bases from V and 5 bases from J; junction bases left unmatched: 4. The CDR3 totals 13 residues. Germline-derived CDR1 and CDR2 are SGHVS and FQNEAQ. The CDR3 here is CASSADRGETQYF. CDR3 nucleotide sequence: TGTGCCAGCAGCGCAGACAGGGGTGAGACCCAGTACTTC.

This clone was seen more than once but under ten times. The V gene is TRBV5-4, the J gene TRBJ2-2; D perhaps matches TRBD1 (6 bases). The CDR3 spans 16 residues. Germline assignment: CDR1 SGHNT and CDR2 YYREEE (reference sequence). The germline V and J ends were trimmed by 0 bases and 0 bases, with 9 bases remaining between them. The DNA for the CDR3 is TGTGCCAGCAGCTTGGAACAGGGACCGAACACCGGGGAGCTGTTTTTT. Residues: CASSLEQGPNTGELFF. Variable domain in full (rest from reference TRBV5-4 and TRBJ2-2): ETGVTQSPTHLIKTRGQQVTLRCSSQSGHNTVSWYQQALGQGPQFIFQYYREEENGRGNFPPRFSGLQFPNYSSELNVNALELDDSALYLCASSLEQGPNTGELFFGEGSRLTVL.

V usage is TRBV11-2 and J usage is TRBJ1-4, with a weak D call TRBD1 (5 bases). V lost 5 bases and J lost 8, with 21 bases in between. The CDR3 is made up of 16 amino acids. The germline gives CDR1 SGHAT, CDR2 FQNNGV. As DNA, the CDR3 is TGTGCCAGCAGCCACTCTGCGCAGAGCCGGGGGGAAAAACTGTTTTTT. Translated: CASSHSAQSRGEKLFF. Full variable domain (remainder filled in from reference TRBV11-2 and TRBJ1-4): EAGVAQSPRYKIIEKRQSVAFWCNPISGHATLYWYQQILGQGPKLLIQFQNNGVVDDSQLPKDRFSAERLKGVDSTLKIQPAKLEDSAVYLCASSHSAQSRGEKLFFGSGTQLSVL.

The chain uses TRBV7-8 and TRBJ2-5, with 8 bases lining up with TRBD1. V was clipped by 5 bases and J by 4 bases; unmatched bases: 15. The CDR3 is 17 amino acids. Germline V gene data show CDR1 as SGHVS and CDR2 as FQNEAQ. The CDR3 DNA is TGTGCCAGCAGCACCCCACCCCTACAGGGGGGTCCAGAGACCCAGTACTTC. It yields the protein CASSTPPLQGGPETQYF.

This clone was observed a single time. This chain links TRBV28 with TRBJ1-5; 7 nucleotides match TRBD1. V was clipped by 6 bases and J by 4 bases; unmatched bases: 15. Germline V gene data show CDR1 as MDHEN and CDR2 as SYDVKM. CDR3 size: 17 residues. The CDR3 sequence: CASSLTAYRGANQPQHF. The CDR3 DNA reads as TGTGCCAGCAGCTTAACCGCCTACAGGGGCGCTAATCAGCCCCAGCATTTT.

This chain uses TRBV5-5 with TRBJ2-7; TRBD2 matches at 8 bases. Germline values: CDR1 SGHKS, CDR2 YYEKEE (reference sequence). The V and J ends lost 7 bases and 0 bases, in that order; junction bases with no gene match: 6. This CDR3 contains 14 residues. CDR3: CASLEREISYEQYF. The DNA of the CDR3 is TGTGCCAGCCTGGAGCGGGAGATCTCCTACGAGCAGTACTTC.

The chain uses TRBV6-5 and TRBJ2-7; tentatively, D is TRBD1 (6 bases). CDR1 is MNHEY, CDR2 SVGAGI, per germline. The length of the CDR3 is 14 residues. Trimming removed 2 bases at V and 6 bases at J, with 14 bases between. The CDR3 spells CASSYRWTVSEQYF. CDR3 coding DNA: TGTGCCAGCAGTTACCGTTGGACAGTCAGCGAGCAGTACTTC.

The rearrangement joins TRBV7-3 to TRBJ1-4; D ambiguous. V gave up 2 bases and J gave up 7 bases, with 5 bases separating them. Germline V gene sequence: CDR1 SGHTA, CDR2 FQGTGA. This CDR3 contains 12 residues. In DNA form, the CDR3 reads TGTGCCAGCAGCTTAGTTATTGAAAAACTGTTTTTT. The encoded protein is CASSLVIEKLFF.

This sequence joins TRBV19 and TRBJ2-5; 8 bases agree with TRBD2. The CDR3 extends over 15 amino acids. Per the germline V gene, CDR1 is LNHDA and CDR2 is SQIVND (reference sequence). The trim removed 5 bases at V and 7 bases at J, leaving 12 bases unmatched. The CDR3: CASSLGLTSGGTQYF. The CDR3 DNA sequence: TGTGCCAGTAGTCTGGGTCTTACTAGCGGTGGGACCCAGTACTTC.

The chain couples TRBV10-3 to TRBJ1-1, with 9 nucleotides matching TRBD1. V dropped 6 bases and J dropped 3; count of bases not matched to a gene: 2. Per germline, CDR1 ENHRY and CDR2 SYGVKD. The CDR3 is made up of 13 amino acids. The CDR3 here is CAIRRQGDTEAFF. The CDR3 DNA reads as TGTGCCATCAGACGACAGGGGGACACTGAAGCTTTCTTT.

The chain is built from TRBV11-2 and TRBJ2-6; D gene unclear. V gave up 5 bases and J gave up 0 bases, with 20 bases separating them. Germline CDR1 SGHAT, CDR2 FQNNGV. CDR3 length: 19 residues. CDR3 sequence (DNA): TGTGCCAGCAGCACACCGGGTCGTCATGAGGTCTCTGGGGCCAACGTCCTGACTTTC. Its protein is CASSTPGRHEVSGANVLTF.

The chain has TRBV5-1 and TRBJ2-5; 9 bases are a match to TRBD1. Per the germline V gene, CDR1 is SGHRS and CDR2 is YFSETQ. CDR3 length equals 15 residues. V lost 0 bases, J lost 4 bases, and 4 bases stayed unmatched. The CDR3 is CASSLGDRDAETQYF. Here the CDR3 DNA reads TGCGCCAGCAGCTTGGGGGACAGGGATGCAGAGACCCAGTACTTC. The full variable domain, rest sourced from reference TRBV5-1 and TRBJ2-5, is KAGVTQTPRYLIKTRGQQVTLSCSPISGHRSVSWYQQTPGQGLQFLFEYFSETQRNKGNFPGRFSGRQFSNSRSEMNVSTLELGDSALYLCASSLGDRDAETQYFGPGTRLLVL.

This clone was observed a single time. This sequence joins TRBV6-1 and TRBJ1-4, with D maybe TRBD1 (6 bases). Trimming took 0 bases from V and 3 from J, leaving 17 bases between them. CDR3 length: 18 amino acids. Germline values: CDR1 MNHNS, CDR2 SASEGT. CDR3 nucleotide sequence: TGTGCCAGCAGTGAAGCTTTTGGGCTACAGGGCCCTAATGAAAAACTGTTTTTT. Its translation: CASSEAFGLQGPNEKLFF.